These 29 T cell receptor beta chains originate from one sample sequenced in a study of shared clonotypes between healthy human individuals. TCRdb's table, derived via immunoSEQ multiplex PCR, lists solely in-frame clones and lacks some. The sample lists approximately 1.4 million clones; approximately 98% were seen once. The sample comprised naive CD4+ T cells sorted from blood. Subset defined: CD45RA+ positively selected. These receptors came from a man younger than 45 in good health.

This clone appeared once. The V gene is TRBV19, the J gene TRBJ1-5, with D perhaps TRBD1 (6 bases). Germline V lookup: CDR1 LNHDA, CDR2 SQIVND (reference sequence). CDR3 length: 16 amino acids. Trimming cost V 7 bases and J 2 bases, with 18 bases left between them. The CDR3 DNA is TGTGCCAGTAACGCACTGGGGGGGCGCGGCAATCAGCCCCAGCATTTT. It encodes CASNALGGRGNQPQHF.

The chain joins TRBV5-4 to TRBJ1-2; D is uncertain. This CDR3 spans 14 amino acids. The V end lost 6 bases, the J end lost 0 bases, and 12 bases lay between the germline ends. Germline V gene lookup returns CDR1 SGHNT and CDR2 YYREEE (reference sequence). CDR3 loop: CASTPGQTNYGYTF. The CDR3 DNA reads TGTGCCAGCACACCGGGCCAGACTAACTATGGCTACACCTTC.

V gene TRBV28 combines with J gene TRBJ1-5; TRBD1 aligns across 7 bases. In germline, CDR1 is MDHEN, CDR2 SYDVKM. Losses at the gene ends were 5 bases for V and 7 bases for J; bases not matched to a gene: 11. The CDR3 sequence is 15 residues long. The CDR3 nucleotides are TGTGCCAGCAGTGTAATCGACAGGGAAGGACAGCCCCAGCATTTT. It is translated as CASSVIDREGQPQHF.

This rearrangement joins TRBV25-1 to TRBJ1-2; 12 bases align to TRBD1. V lost 4 bases and J lost 4; bases outside the gene matches: 4. Germline V gives CDR1 MGHDK, CDR2 SYGVNS. The CDR3 extends over 15 amino acids. The CDR3 nucleotides read TGTGCCAGCAGTGGAGGGACAGGGGGCAGCTATGGCTACACCTTC. It specifies CASSGGTGGSYGYTF.

The V gene is TRBV25-1, the J gene TRBJ2-1, with TRBD1 matching 10 bases. Germline loops: CDR1 MGHDK, CDR2 SYGVNS. After removal of 3 bases from V and 8 bases from J, the junction contained 10 bases not matched to a gene. The CDR3 runs 16 residues. CDR3 residues: CASSDPIRDRGDEQFF. CDR3 DNA: TGTGCCAGCAGTGACCCCATCCGGGACAGGGGCGATGAGCAGTTCTTC.

The chain combines TRBV5-1 with TRBJ2-5; D is uncertain. Trimming shortened V by 0 bases and J by 1 base, and 7 bases separated the two germline ends. In germline, CDR1 is SGHRS, CDR2 YFSETQ. The CDR3 consists of 14 residues. CDR3 nucleotides: TGCGCCAGCAGCTTGGATAGGACCCAAGAGACCCAGTACTTC. Amino acid sequence: CASSLDRTQETQYF.

The chain uses TRBV7-3 and TRBJ2-1, with 10 positions matching TRBD2. CDR3 length: 16 residues. Germline lookup yields CDR1 SGHTA and CDR2 FQGTGA. V lost 4 bases and J lost 5; bases outside the gene matches: 8. In DNA, the CDR3 is TGTGCCAGCAGCTCCCTAGGACTAGCGGCACACAATGAGCAGTTCTTC. Its protein is CASSSLGLAAHNEQFF.

This rearrangement joins TRBV7-3 to TRBJ2-7; possible D gene TRBD2, 6 bases. The CDR3 totals 16 residues. Trimming stripped 5 bases from V and 2 bases from J, with 19 bases between. Germline lookup yields CDR1 SGHTA and CDR2 FQGTGA. CDR3 residues: CASSPLGSAGPYEQYF. The CDR3 DNA follows: TGTGCCAGCAGCCCCCTCGGGTCGGCGGGACCCTACGAGCAGTACTTC.

The chain is built from TRBV27 and TRBJ2-7; 11 bases align to TRBD1. Losses at the gene ends were 5 bases for V and 3 bases for J; bases not matched to a gene: 0. CDR3 size: 13 residues. From germline, CDR1 is MNHEY and CDR2 SMNVEV (reference sequence). The CDR3 DNA reads TGTGCCAGCAGTGGGACAGGGGGCTACGAGCAGTACTTC. Translated, it gives CASSGTGGYEQYF.

The J gene is TRBJ2-3, the V gene TRBV18; D perhaps matches TRBD2 (5 bases). Trimming took off 3 bases at V and 0 bases at J, with 13 bases between the two ends. Germline values: CDR1 KGHSH, CDR2 LQKENI. This CDR3 is 16 amino acids long. The CDR3 nucleotides read TGTGCCAGCTCACCGATGGAGGTCCCTAGCACAGATACGCAGTATTTT. Amino acid sequence: CASSPMEVPSTDTQYF.

V and J are TRBV10-1 and TRBJ2-1; 7 nucleotides agree with TRBD2. The J segment lost 5 bases and the V segment lost 0 bases, leaving 4 bases of the junction unmatched. The CDR3 extends over 15 amino acids. Germline values: CDR1 WNHNN, CDR2 SYGVQD (reference sequence). The CDR3 sequence: CASSESLAAHNEQFF. CDR3 nucleotide sequence: TGCGCCAGCAGTGAGTCGCTAGCGGCCCACAATGAGCAGTTCTTC.

The rearrangement links TRBV5-4 to TRBJ1-1, with 7 bases aligning to TRBD1. The germline V gene encodes CDR1 SGHNT and CDR2 YYREEE (reference sequence). The CDR3 is 16 amino acids. The V and J ends lost 0 bases and 1 base, in that order; junction bases with no gene match: 6. CDR3 sequence reads: CASSLAPGQTNTEAFF. The CDR3 bases are TGTGCCAGCAGCTTGGCGCCGGGACAGACGAACACTGAAGCTTTCTTT.

The chain joins TRBV18 to TRBJ2-7; 10 bases align to TRBD2. The V gene's germline CDR1 is KGHSH and CDR2 LQKENI. V gave up 0 bases and J gave up 6 bases; unmatched junction bases: 2. The length of the CDR3 is 14 residues. The CDR3, as DNA: TGTGCCAGCTCACCACCTGGACTAGCGGCCGAGCAGTACTTC. Protein sequence: CASSPPGLAAEQYF.

The chain couples TRBV30 to TRBJ2-2; no clear D gene. The V end was cut by 1 base, the J end by 6 bases, with 15 bases between. The CDR3 has 15 residues. The germline gives CDR1 GTSNPN, CDR2 SVGIG (reference sequence). The CDR3 reads CAWSALLKGPGELFF. The CDR3 bases are TGTGCCTGGAGTGCCCTCCTTAAGGGTCCCGGGGAGCTGTTTTTT.

The gene calls are TRBV5-1 and TRBJ2-3; D gene ambiguous. The CDR3 extends over 17 amino acids. The germline V gene has CDR1 SGHRS and CDR2 YFSETQ. Trimming took 4 bases from V and 2 from J, leaving 20 bases between them. For the CDR3, the DNA is TGCGCCAGCAGCGCGAAAGTGGAGCCTGTGTCCACAGATACGCAGTATTTT. Protein: CASSAKVEPVSTDTQYF.

This clone has a single count. The genes are TRBV15 and TRBJ2-1; 8 bases match TRBD2. The ends lost 0 bases at V and 6 bases at J; junction bases unmatched: 7. This CDR3 is 16 amino acids long. CDR1 LNHNV and CDR2 YYDKDF come from the germline V gene (reference sequence). The CDR3 DNA is TGTGCCACCAGCAGAGAGGGGACTAGGGTCTCCAATGAGCAGTTCTTC. Amino acids: CATSREGTRVSNEQFF.

The rearrangement links TRBV11-3 to TRBJ2-2, with D possibly matching TRBD2 (5 bases). Trimming pared 4 bases from V and 3 bases from J, leaving 12 bases between. Germline CDR1 SGHNT, CDR2 YENEEA. The CDR3 is 15 amino acids. The CDR3 spells CASSSAALDTGELFF. DNA for the CDR3: TGTGCCAGCAGCTCAGCGGCACTAGACACCGGGGAGCTGTTTTTT.

This sequence joins TRBV28 and TRBJ2-7; no reliable D call. Trimming cost V 5 bases and J 0 bases, with 11 bases left between them. Germline V lookup: CDR1 MDHEN, CDR2 SYDVKM. The CDR3 has 14 residues. The chain's CDR3 is CASSDTVSSYEQYF. CDR3 nucleotide sequence: TGTGCCAGCAGTGACACCGTTTCCTCCTACGAGCAGTACTTC.

This clone was detected once. This chain joins TRBV5-5 and TRBJ2-7; TRBD2 matches 11 bases. Germline CDR1 is SGHKS and CDR2 is YYEKEE (reference sequence). CDR3 length: 16 residues. V trimming: 1 base; J trimming: 3 bases; junction bases outside the gene matches: 6. The CDR3 here is CASSLTSGTSGYEQYF. The CDR3 bases are TGTGCCAGCAGCTTGACCTCCGGGACTAGCGGCTACGAGCAGTACTTC.

The chain employs TRBV27 and TRBJ1-1; D gene unclear. Germline values: CDR1 MNHEY, CDR2 SMNVEV (reference sequence). V lost 6 bases and J 4 bases, leaving 15 bases between the germline ends. The CDR3 covers 14 residues. CDR3: CASRLEYEGTEAFF. CDR3 coding DNA: TGTGCCAGCAGGTTAGAGTATGAGGGCACTGAAGCTTTCTTT.

The chain links TRBV29-1 to TRBJ1-1; D is unresolved. V was pared by 7 bases and J by 3 bases, with 15 bases between. The germline V gene encodes CDR1 SQVTM and CDR2 ANQGSEA. This CDR3 spans 13 amino acids. The CDR3 DNA follows: TGCAGCGCGGTCGTGGGATTGGACACTGAAGCTTTCTTT. Protein product: CSAVVGLDTEAFF.

This chain uses TRBV5-8 with TRBJ2-3; 9 positions match TRBD1. Germline V gene lookup returns CDR1 SGHTS and CDR2 YDEGEE. V shed 1 base and J 6 bases; nucleotides not matched to a gene: 6. The CDR3 is 15 amino acids. The CDR3 nucleotides are TGTGCCAGCAGCTTGACGGGACAGGGCTACGATACGCAGTATTTT. Encoded protein: CASSLTGQGYDTQYF.

The chain links TRBV9 to TRBJ2-7, with a weak D call TRBD2 (5 bases). V lost 3 bases and J lost 7, with 20 bases in between. This CDR3 has 15 residues. Germline V gene lookup returns CDR1 SGDLS and CDR2 YYNGEE. The CDR3 nucleotides are TGTGCCAGCAGCGCCACCTCCGGGGTACTTCGGGAGCAGTACTTC. It is translated as CASSATSGVLREQYF.

Regarding this clone: Other nucleotide sequences from this sample produce the same CDR3. The chain uses TRBV5-1 and TRBJ2-7; TRBD2 might be the D (5 bases). V lost 7 bases to trimming and J lost 0 bases, with 11 bases between them. Per the germline V gene, CDR1 is SGHRS and CDR2 is YFSETQ. This CDR3 comprises 13 residues. The CDR3 loop reads CASGPGSSYEQYF. The CDR3 coding sequence is TGCGCCAGCGGGCCGGGGAGCTCCTACGAGCAGTACTTC.

The chain employs TRBV25-1 and TRBJ1-2, with D possibly matching TRBD1 (5 bases). Germline lookup yields CDR1 MGHDK and CDR2 SYGVNS. The V end was cut by 4 bases, the J end by 3 bases, with 21 bases between. CDR3 length: 17 residues. The CDR3 sequence: CASSVVGQGMGYYGYTF. As DNA, the CDR3 is TGTGCCAGCAGTGTGGTGGGGCAGGGAATGGGTTACTATGGCTACACCTTC.

The chain recombines TRBV5-1 with TRBJ1-5, with 9 bases identical to TRBD1. Germline CDR1 SGHRS, CDR2 YFSETQ. This CDR3 is 17 amino acids long. V gave up 5 bases and J gave up 1 base; unmatched junction bases: 10. CDR3 nucleotide sequence: TGCGCCAGCAGACCCTTACCGGGACAGGGAAGCAATCAGCCCCAGCATTTT. Its protein is CASRPLPGQGSNQPQHF.

As for this clone: A junction boundary mismatches the germline segment, possibly from a read error. The gene calls are TRBV10-1 and TRBJ2-7, with D possibly matching TRBD1 (6 bases). Germline CDR1 is WNHNN and CDR2 is SYGVQD (reference sequence). CDR3 length: 15 residues. The CDR3, as DNA: TGCGCCAGCAGCGAGTCCACGGCAGGGGCCTACGAGCAGTACTTC. Amino acid sequence: CASSESTAGAYEQYF.

With regard to this clone: This same CDR3 is encoded by further DNA sequences in the sample. The rearrangement joins TRBV18 to TRBJ1-1; 9 bases map to TRBD1. V shed 2 bases, J shed 1 base, and the junction held 2 bases outside the gene matches. The CDR3 covers 15 residues. Germline CDR1 reads KGHSH; CDR2 reads LQKENI. The CDR3 reads CASSPWDRANTEAFF. CDR3 sequence (DNA): TGTGCCAGCTCACCATGGGACAGGGCGAACACTGAAGCTTTCTTT. Filled out from reference TRBV18 and TRBJ1-1, the complete variable domain reads NAGVMQNPRHLVRRRGQEARLRCSPMKGHSHVYWYRQLPEEGLKFMVYLQKENIIDESGMPKERFSAEFPKEGPSILRIQQVVRGDSAAYFCASSPWDRANTEAFFGQGTRLTVV.

The chain has TRBV5-1 and TRBJ1-1, with D uncertain. This CDR3 is 14 amino acids long. Germline CDR1 reads SGHRS; CDR2 reads YFSETQ. V was cut by 4 bases and J by 2 bases, with 12 bases left in between. The CDR3 sequence is CASSTSASNTEAFF. CDR3 sequence (DNA): TGCGCCAGCAGCACATCGGCCTCTAACACTGAAGCTTTCTTT.